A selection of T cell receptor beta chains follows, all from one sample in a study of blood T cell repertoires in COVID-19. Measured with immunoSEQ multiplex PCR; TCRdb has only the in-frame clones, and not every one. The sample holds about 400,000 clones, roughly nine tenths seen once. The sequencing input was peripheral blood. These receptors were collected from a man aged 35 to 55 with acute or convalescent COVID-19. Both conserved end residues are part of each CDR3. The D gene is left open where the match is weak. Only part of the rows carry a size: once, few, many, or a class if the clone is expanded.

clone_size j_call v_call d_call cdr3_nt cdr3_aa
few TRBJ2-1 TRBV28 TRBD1 TGTGCCAGCAGCTTATACAGGGGAATAAATGAGCAGTTCTTC CASSLYRGINEQFF
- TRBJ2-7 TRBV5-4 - TGTGCCAGCAGCTCAATTCCGGGGGACCACGAGCAGTACTTC CASSSIPGDHEQYF
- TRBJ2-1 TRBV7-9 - TGTGCCAGCAGCTCATCCTACAGGGCCTACAATGAGCAGTTCTTC CASSSSYRAYNEQFF
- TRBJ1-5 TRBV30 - TGTGCCTGGAGTTCTGGCAATCAGCCCCAGCATTTT CAWSSGNQPQHF
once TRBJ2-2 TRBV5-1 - TGCGCCAGCAGCCCCGCGACAAAGAACGCCGGGGAGCTGTTTTTT CASSPATKNAGELFF
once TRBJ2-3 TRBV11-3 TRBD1 TGTGCCAGCAGCGCCCGGACAGGGCCTAGCACAGATACGCAGTATTTT CASSARTGPSTDTQYF
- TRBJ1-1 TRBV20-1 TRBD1 TGCAGTGCTAGTCTATCAGGGGGGAACACTGAAGCTTTCTTT CSASLSGGNTEAFF
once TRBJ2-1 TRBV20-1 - TGCAGTGCTAAAACGCGAGAGCAGTTCTTC CSAKTREQFF
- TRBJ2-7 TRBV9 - TGTGCCAGCAGCGTAGCGCCTCTGCTTCAGGGAACTCTTCTCCCCTACGAGCAGTACTTC CASSVAPLLQGTLLPYEQYF
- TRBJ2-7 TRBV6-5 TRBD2 TGTGCCAGCAGTTACCAACCTAGCGGGGGTTCCTACGAGCAGTACTTC CASSYQPSGGSYEQYF
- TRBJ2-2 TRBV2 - TGTGCCAGCAGTCCTACCGGACATTCGAACACCGGGGAGCTGTTTTTT CASSPTGHSNTGELFF
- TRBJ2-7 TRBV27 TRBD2 TGTGCCAGCAGTTTATCTTCGGGAGGGCCCCGGGAGCAGTACTTC CASSLSSGGPREQYF
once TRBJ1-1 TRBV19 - TGTGCCAGTAGTCTCCGTCTAGACGCTTTCTTT CASSLRLDAFF
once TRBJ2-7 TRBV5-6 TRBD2 TGTGCCAGCAGCTACGGGGGGGTCTCCTACTACGAGCAGTACTTC CASSYGGVSYYEQYF
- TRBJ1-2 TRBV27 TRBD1 TGTGCCAGCAGTTTATCCTGGGCACAGGGGTATGGCTACACCTTC CASSLSWAQGYGYTF
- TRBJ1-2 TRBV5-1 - TGCGCCAGCAGCACGGTTGGGCTCCCCGCCACTAACTATGGCTACACCTTC CASSTVGLPATNYGYTF
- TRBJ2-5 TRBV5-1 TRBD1 TGCGCCAGCAGCCCGACAGGGTTCCTGTCGGTGGGGGAGACCCAGTACTTC CASSPTGFLSVGETQYF
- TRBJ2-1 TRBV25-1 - TGTGCCAGCAGTGAACAGGGGAGGGATGAGCAGTTCTTC CASSEQGRDEQFF
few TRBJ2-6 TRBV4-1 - TGCGCCAGCAGCCAAGACGGCTCTGGGGCCAACGTCCTGACTTTC CASSQDGSGANVLTF
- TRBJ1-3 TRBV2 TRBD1 TGTGCCAGCAGTCAGCAGGACAGGGGGCAAGGAAACACCATATATTTT CASSQQDRGQGNTIYF
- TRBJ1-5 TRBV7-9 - TGTGCCAGCAGCTTAGATAGGATTGGGCATCGGCCCCGGCATTTT CASSLDRIGHRPRHF
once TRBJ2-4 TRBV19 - TGTGCCAGTAGTGCCATCCAGGGAGCCAAAAACATTCAGTACTTC CASSAIQGAKNIQYF
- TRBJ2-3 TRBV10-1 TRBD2 TGCGCCAGCAGTGAAAGGGGACTAGCCGCACAAGATACGCAGTATTTT CASSERGLAAQDTQYF
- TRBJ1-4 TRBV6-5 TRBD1 TGTGCCAGCAGTCGACAGGGGCGGGAGGAAAAACTGTTTTTT CASSRQGREEKLFF
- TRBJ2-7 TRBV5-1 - TGCGCCAGCAGCTTCCGGGACAACTACGAGCAGTACTTC CASSFRDNYEQYF
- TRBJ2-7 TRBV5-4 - TGTGCCAGCAGCTATTCCGGGAGCTCCTACGAGCAGTACTTC CASSYSGSSYEQYF
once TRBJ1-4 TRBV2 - TGTGCCAGCAGTTCCTGGACAGTCGGTGAAAAACTGTTTTTT CASSSWTVGEKLFF
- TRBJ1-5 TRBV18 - TGTGCCAGCTCACTCGACAGCTACAATCAGCCCCAGCATTTT CASSLDSYNQPQHF
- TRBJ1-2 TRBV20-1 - TGCAGTGCTCCCCCCGGCGGGGGCTACACCTTC CSAPPGGGYTF
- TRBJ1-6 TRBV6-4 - TGTGCCAGCAGTGACTCGGGACATAACTCACCCCTCCACTTT CASSDSGHNSPLHF
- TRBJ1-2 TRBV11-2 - TGTGCCAGCAGCCCCCGGGGGGTCTCTACTACTTTTAACTATGGCTACACCTTC CASSPRGVSTTFNYGYTF
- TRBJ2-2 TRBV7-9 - TGTGCCAGCAGCGGCGGCGGGGTTAACACCGGGGAGCTGTTTTTT CASSGGGVNTGELFF
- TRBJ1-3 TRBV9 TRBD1 TGTGCCAGCAGCACCCGGACAGGGGATGGGAACACCATATATTTT CASSTRTGDGNTIYF
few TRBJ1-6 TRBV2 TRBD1 TGTGCCAGCAGTGAAGGACAGGGGGTAAATTCACCCCTCCACTTT CASSEGQGVNSPLHF
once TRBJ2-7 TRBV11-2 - TGTGCCAGCAGCCTATCTGACAGCTACGAGCAGTACTTC CASSLSDSYEQYF
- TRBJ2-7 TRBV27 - TGTGCCAGCAGTTTTTCACAGGGCCCCTACGAGCAGTACTTC CASSFSQGPYEQYF
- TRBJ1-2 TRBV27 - TGTGCCAGCAGCCCCACAGGGTTCGGCTACACCTTC CASSPTGFGYTF
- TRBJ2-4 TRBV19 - TGTGCCAGTAATCCGGGGGGCCAACTTCTAGCCAAAAACATTCAGTACTTC CASNPGGQLLAKNIQYF
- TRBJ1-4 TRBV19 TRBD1 TGTGCCAGTAGACGGACCCCGGGACAGGGATATGAAAAACTGTTTTTT CASRRTPGQGYEKLFF
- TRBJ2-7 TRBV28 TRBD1 TGTGCCAGCAGTTCACCGGGACAGGGGGCTTTCGGCTCCTACGAGCAGTACTTC CASSSPGQGAFGSYEQYF
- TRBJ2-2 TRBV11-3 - TGTGCCAGCAGCTTATTAGCCACCGGGGAGCTGTTTTTT CASSLLATGELFF
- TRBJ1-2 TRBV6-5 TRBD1 TGTGCCAGCAGTCTTTGGGGACAGGGGAAGAATGGCTACACCTTC CASSLWGQGKNGYTF
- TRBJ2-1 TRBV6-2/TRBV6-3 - TGTGCCAGCAGTTACCGGCGGGGCACTATCCTATACAATGAGCAGTTCTTC CASSYRRGTILYNEQFF
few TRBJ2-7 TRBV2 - TGTGCCAGCGTGGTTGGCGGAACAACCTACGAGCAGTACTTC CASVVGGTTYEQYF
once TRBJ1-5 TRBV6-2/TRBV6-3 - TGTGCCAGCAGTTCTTTCCCGCTAGCGGAGGCTCAGCCCCAGCATTTT CASSSFPLAEAQPQHF
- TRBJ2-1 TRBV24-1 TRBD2 TGTGCCACCAGTGACCCTAGCGGGGGGCGGGTCAATGAGCAGTTCTTC CATSDPSGGRVNEQFF
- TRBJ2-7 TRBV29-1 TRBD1 TGCAGCGTTGGGACAGGGTATGAGGAGCAGTACTTC CSVGTGYEEQYF
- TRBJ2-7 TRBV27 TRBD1 TGTGCCAGCAGTTTAGGGGGACAGTCCTACGAGCAGTACTTC CASSLGGQSYEQYF
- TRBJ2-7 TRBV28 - TGTGCCAGCAGTTTCGCGGACATCTCCTACGAGCAGTACTTC CASSFADISYEQYF
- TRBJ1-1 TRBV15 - TGTGCCACCAGCAGATTTAGACTGACGAACACTGAAGCTTTCTTT CATSRFRLTNTEAFF
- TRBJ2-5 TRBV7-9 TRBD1 TGTGCCAGCAGCTTACGGGGGACAGGGGAAGAGACCCAGTACTTC CASSLRGTGEETQYF
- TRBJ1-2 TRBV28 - TGTGCCAGCAGCCCCTCAGGGCATGGCTACACCTTC CASSPSGHGYTF
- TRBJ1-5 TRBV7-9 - TGTGCCAGCAGCGAAGCGGGAGGTTATAGCAATCAGCCCCAGCATTTT CASSEAGGYSNQPQHF
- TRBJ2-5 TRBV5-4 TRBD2 TGTGCCAGCAGCTTAGCGGGGGGGATTCAAGAGACCCAGTACTTC CASSLAGGIQETQYF
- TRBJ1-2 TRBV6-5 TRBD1 TGTGCCAGCAGTTACTCGACGCAGGGGGCTAACTATGGCTACACCTTC CASSYSTQGANYGYTF